This entry concerns a single T cell receptor (beta chain). This clone was seen a single time. This clone's antigen is unknown. One base away there is no much larger clone; base qualities are not given. The data stem from a study of cytomegalovirus exposure and HLA in healthy donors listed by TCRdb under 2017. Some background on the complete study: In an earlier analysis of several hundred of the donors, around 300 Gb of sequence data and roughly 100 million unique TCR beta sequences from about 180 million T cells were reported. An early release that covered roughly 600 HLA-typed donors contained about 300 gigabases of sequencing data and 70 million to 100 million unique TCR sequences. Of the 300 to 400 genotyped donors, roughly 85% fell in the genetic ancestry cluster associated with self-reported Caucasian donors. The study aimed to test whether signatures of past pathogen exposure could be identified by cataloging public T cell receptors. The T cell repertoires of 700 or so subjects were profiled by immunosequencing and related to cytomegalovirus serostatus. A separate validation cohort of approximately 130 different subjects was used in addition to the approximately 700-subject first cohort. The study combined high-throughput TCR immunosequencing, statistical association of individual TCRs with disease status, and machine learning to predict cytomegalovirus infection status. A later analysis re-analyzed previously published TCR beta repertoires from 650 to 800 donors and added high-resolution HLA genotyping to study TCR occurrence patterns. Rather than using new phenotypic data, the later analysis identified candidate immune exposures from TCR beta sequences and from how often those sequences occurred across donors. An earlier analysis of 587 of the donors used high-throughput TCR beta sequencing to judge whether each TCR beta V gene segment behaved as functional or pseudogenic. Donor age, sex, ethnicity and CMV serostatus were compiled together with the repertoire data. In a later genetic analysis, genome-wide SNP genotypes for about three fifths of the roughly 670 donors were used, and that subset was treated as a discovery cohort. Every repertoire in the discovery cohort had been generated on one and the same sequencing platform. Both class I and class II loci were covered by HLA typing, at four-digit resolution. The number of typed donors differed by locus: roughly 620-630 for A, B, C, DRB1 and DQB1; 522 for DQA1; about 600 for DPA1; and around 470 for DPB1. Roughly five DR-DQ haplotypes were handled as single units for association and clustering, since linkage in the cohort was strong. Across about 380 genotyped donors of the cohort, an average of roughly 200,000 unique TCR beta nucleotide sequences per donor were sequenced, and roughly a sixth of those sequences were non-productive. General findings and caveats noted by the study authors: In a later genetic analysis, a missense DCLRE1C variant was associated with V-gene and J-gene trimming of TCR beta chains, and the association was replicated in an independent cohort. Presence/absence analyses assumed roughly uniform sequencing depth across donors, an assumption that may not hold. Some IMGT-functional V segments, including TRBV6-2 and TRBV6-3, could not be told apart with the 87-base-pair reads, so those segments were excluded. Compared with the approximately 710-donor mean, donors in an Asian-associated ancestry cluster had fewer N-insertions in productive TCRs, according to a later genetic analysis. In a later analysis, TCR association rates were found to vary across HLA loci, with the most associated TCRs seen for DRB1 alleles and the fewest for HLA-C alleles. According to the authors, the approach could potentially be generalized to other disease states and immunological phenotypes. A further reported finding was that TCR beta sequences accurately predicted the HLA-A and HLA-B alleles for most subjects in the first cohort. At a false discovery rate of 0.05, a later analysis linked under 20,000 TCR beta sequences to specific HLA alleles. The only immune exposure information available for the cohort was CMV serostatus. Compared with equally common non-associated chains, HLA-associated TCR beta chains in a later analysis were more clonally expanded and had lower generation probabilities. Because counts were too low, about 15 rarely observed V segments, including chromosome 9 orphons, were left out of the earlier analysis of roughly 600 of the donors. A cluster of highly shared sequence variants was judged likely to represent a technical artifact of the sequencing pipeline. The cohort was sequenced for TCR beta chains only, and without alpha or paired-chain data the features that could be detected were limited. In an earlier analysis of under 600 of the donors, most TCR beta V segments were observed in productive rearrangements about 90% or about 30% of the time, broadly matching IMGT annotations. Assigning TCR associations to individual alleles was difficult when HLA alleles, especially DR and DQ, strongly co-occurred. While some public TCRs were present in many individuals, most TCR sequences turned up only very rarely across donors. Because HLA typing was unavailable for some donors at each locus, only the typed subset was used in association tests. In vitro tests confirmed that a few of the cytomegalovirus-associated TCR beta chains recognize cytomegalovirus antigens. According to a later analysis, parvovirus B19, influenza, CMV and Epstein-Barr virus appeared linked to several top co-occurrence clusters. In both the original and validation cohorts, the classifier was reported to diagnose cytomegalovirus status with high specificity and sensitivity. In a later analysis, most CMV-associated TCR beta chains were found to appear HLA-restricted, with HLA associations seemingly driven largely by CMV exposure. In the study, around 150 TCR beta chains were listed as associated with cytomegalovirus. Linkage disequilibrium might explain the correlated functional status among segregating V segments, but an unknown experimental factor could not be ruled out.

The cohort consisted of approximately 670 healthy bone marrow donors. At the time of sampling, every cohort member was nominally healthy, though immune exposures that went unrecorded were likely present. The donor tested CMV seropositive and was one of the 289 seropositive cohort members. Each donor provided a peripheral blood sample, and peripheral blood mononuclear cells were used for TCR beta sequencing. The Qiagen DNeasy Blood Extraction Kit was used to extract genomic DNA from the blood cell samples. The CDR3 goes from the cysteine to the phenylalanine over 12 residues. Only the CDR3 portion is preserved as DNA: 36 bases, with reading frame beginning at the first base. The germline V gene supplies CDR1 SGDLS and CDR2 YYNGEE. Trimming at the junction amounts to 6 bases on V and 4 bases on J, and the germline ends lie 10 bases apart. Library construction relied on the immunoSEQ multiplex PCR assay. A mixture of 60 forward primers for TCR Vbeta segments and 13 reverse primers for TCR Jbeta segments was used in the multiplex PCR. A multiplex PCR assay on genomic DNA amplified the CDR3 region of rearranged TCR beta genes. On the Illumina HiSeq System, the amplified TCR beta libraries were sequenced as 87-base-pair reads. The authors processed their data as follows. In a later analysis, about 80 million unique TCR beta chains were counted across the roughly 610 repertoires, and around 10 million of these chains were shared by at least two donors. To remove PCR and sequencing errors, raw reads were error-corrected and collapsed into unique sequences using a nearest-neighbor algorithm that merged closely related sequences. CDR3 sequences were aligned to IMGT reference sequences to assign V, D and J gene segments. For a sequence to be retained, at least a six-nucleotide match to both a V gene segment and a J gene segment was required. Rearrangements were classified as productive when the CDR3 lacked stop codons and remained in frame with V and J, and all other rearrangements were classified as non-productive. Following IMGT convention, CDR3 was defined as the stretch from the second conserved V-encoded cysteine up to the conserved J-encoded phenylalanine. The earlier analysis of fewer than 750 of the donors excluded sequences that lacked an unambiguous match to a single V gene segment. An earlier analysis of several hundred of the donors called V segments functional above 56.7% productive rearrangements and segregating when the between-donor standard deviation exceeded 5%. To diagnose cytomegalovirus status from the catalog of TCR beta chain sequences, a statistical classification framework was built. V and J gene assignment, in a later analysis, came from comparing TCR nucleotide sequences with IMGT/GENE-DB human TR gene sequences. Using the TCRdist pipeline, a later analysis assigned CDR3 sequences along with most-parsimonious VDJ recombination scenarios. In a later analysis, each TCR beta chain was defined by its CDR3 amino acid sequence together with its V-gene family, and reads lacking a unique V-gene family were excluded. As a way to deal with suspected cross-contamination and a sequencing artifact, a later analysis dropped over 550 nucleotide sequences that were highly shared and had low generation probability. For each public chain, a later analysis derived a clonal expansion index from normalized ranks of inferred template counts within each repertoire. In a later analysis, generation probabilities were computed using a VDJ recombination model fitted to out-of-frame rearrangements, and the results were checked against IGoR. A later analysis scored TCR-TCR, TCR-HLA and TCR-CMV co-occurrence with hypergeometric tests, applying a repertoire-size bias correction to TCR pairs. A later analysis estimated false discovery rates by permuting HLA or CMV assignments 20 times. In a later analysis, co-occurring TCRs were grouped using DBSCAN, with TCRdist sequence similarity added in when clustering inside HLA-allele-positive subsets. Co-occurrence clustering excluded repertoires with fewer than 30,000 or more than 120,000 public chains, plus five with anomalous nucleotide sharing. TCRdb mirrors the immuneACCESS table, restricted to in-frame sequences. Some clones are absent from its copies; in checked studies, under half trace to an unresolved V gene, and the reason for the others is unknown. For V, J and clone size, that table is used; D and trimming come from the DNA. Within this sample are roughly 150,000 clones, with just over 70% of them counted one time only. The top ten clones comprise 4.7% of the sample.

Sequencing was performed on PBMCs. This chain is built from TRBV9 and TRBJ1-2; confidence is insufficient to name the D gene. The sequence was obtained from a man aged 18 to 29 in good health and CMV-seropositive. In nucleotides, the sequence is TGTGCCAGCACCCCCGCGTTCTATGGCTACACCTTC. Translated, this gives CASTPAFYGYTF.